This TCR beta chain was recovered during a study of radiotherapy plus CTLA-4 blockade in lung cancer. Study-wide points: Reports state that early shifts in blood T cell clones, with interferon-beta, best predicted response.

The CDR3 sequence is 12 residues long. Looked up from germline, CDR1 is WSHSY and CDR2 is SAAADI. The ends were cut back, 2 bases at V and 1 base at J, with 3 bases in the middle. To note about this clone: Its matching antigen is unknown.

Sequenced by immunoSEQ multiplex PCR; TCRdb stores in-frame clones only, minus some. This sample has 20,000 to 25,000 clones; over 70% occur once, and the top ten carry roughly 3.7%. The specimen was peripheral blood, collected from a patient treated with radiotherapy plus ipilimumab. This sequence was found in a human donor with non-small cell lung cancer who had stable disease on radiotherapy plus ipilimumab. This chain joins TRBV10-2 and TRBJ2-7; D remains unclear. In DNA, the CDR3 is TGCGCCAGCAGTGAGAAATCCTACGAGCAGTACTTC. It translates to CASSEKSYEQYF.